This T cell receptor (beta chain) originates from a study of T cells in Graves' hyperthyroidism and ophthalmopathy. RNA transcripts yielded amplified TCR beta CDR3 regions. Researchers ran a first-round RT-PCR on the TCR CDR3 using the HTBI primer set. TCRdb passed the multiplex PCR reads through MiXCR, listing each CDR3 protein once. The repertoire holds a few hundred thousand distinct CDR3 sequences, with roughly a fifth as singletons. There are a few counts of this clonotype. The CDR3 has 16 amino acids. Deletions cut 5 bases from V and 6 bases from J, with 19 bases between. The germline V gene encodes CDR1 MDHEN and CDR2 SYDVKM.

Specimen: blood. This chain connects TRBV28 to TRBJ1-4; D perhaps matches TRBD1 (5 bases). This sequence originates from a man over 45 with Graves' ophthalmopathy. The CDR3 protein is CASSPRVGGLDEKLFF. For the CDR3, the DNA is TGTGCCAGCAGTCCCAGGGTAGGAGGGCTCGATGAAAAACTGTTTTTT.